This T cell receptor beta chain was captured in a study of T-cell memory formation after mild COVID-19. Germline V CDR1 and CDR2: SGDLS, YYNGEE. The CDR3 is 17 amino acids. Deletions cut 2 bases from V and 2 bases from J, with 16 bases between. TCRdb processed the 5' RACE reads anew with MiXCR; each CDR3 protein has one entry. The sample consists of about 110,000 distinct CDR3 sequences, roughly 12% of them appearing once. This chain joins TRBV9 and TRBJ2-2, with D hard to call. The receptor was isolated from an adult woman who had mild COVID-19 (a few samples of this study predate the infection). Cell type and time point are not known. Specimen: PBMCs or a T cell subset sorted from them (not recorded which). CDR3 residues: CASSVEGSIPNTGELFF. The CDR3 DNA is TGTGCCAGCAGCGTTGAAGGGTCGATCCCCAACACCGGGGAGCTGTTTTTT.